This T cell receptor beta chain stems from a study of blood T cells in healthy people across ages. In this sample, this clonotype turned up many times. Trimming cost V 4 bases and J 8 bases; bases outside gene matches: 3. The V gene's germline CDR1 is SGHDN and CDR2 FVKESK. The CDR3 contains 14 residues. Primed by a sample-barcoded 5' primer and a J-beta primer mix, a second PCR proceeded for 7 to 11 cycles. Every single cDNA molecule received a tag from a template-switch adaptor with 12 random nucleotides. Each CDR3 protein gets one entry after TCRdb re-called the 5' RACE reads with MiXCR. The sample contains 800,000 to 950,000 distinct CDR3 sequences, about 27% of which appear only once. Separately, the same data were catalogued under a study of T cells of mothers and their children.

The sample was blood. The chain links TRBV14 to TRBJ1-6; 9 nucleotides align to TRBD1. The clonotype originates from a woman aged 40 to 50 in good health. DNA of the CDR3: TGTGCCAGCAGCCCGCGACAGGGGGATTCACCCCTCCACTTT. Amino acids: CASSPRQGDSPLHF.